This T cell receptor (beta chain) came from a study of patients and donors after allogeneic stem cell transplantation (dated by TCRdb to about 2020). The CDR3 goes from the cysteine to the phenylalanine over 14 residues. Here the CDR3 DNA is all that survives: 42 bases in frame from base 1. According to the germline V gene, CDR1 reads SGHVS and CDR2 reads FQNEAQ. V drops 6 bases and J drops 2 bases, leaving 14 bases in between. About this clonotype: Its antigen remains unidentified. No base-level quality is on record; no much larger clone is a single base apart.

Libraries were constructed by RT-PCR. Sequencing relied on a NextSeq 550. Starting from the raw public reads, TCRdb applied fastp trimming at Q25, assembled clones with MiXCR and retained in-frame beta chains. Every distinct CDR3 protein forms one entry, paired with its most common genes and DNA. Recorded for this sample are about a million distinct CDR3 sequences; 15% to 20% of them occurred a single time. Around 5.5% of the sample goes to the ten largest clones. Material for sequencing was blood, either unsorted or a sorted T cell fraction (not recorded which). This sequence was found in a human donor who was either an allogeneic HSCT recipient or a stem cell or donor lymphocyte infusion donor (not recorded which). It is not recorded whose cells these are; they may come from a transplant donor. The chain was built from TRBV7-8 and TRBJ2-7; 5 matching bases give a weak D call of TRBD1. In nucleotides, the sequence is TGTGCCAGCAGTTGGACCGACAGAACCTACGAGCAGTACTTC. Its amino acids are CASSWTDRTYEQYF. Extended through the reference TRBV7-8 and TRBJ2-7 proteins, this CDR3 yields the full variable domain: GAGVSQSPRYKVAKRGQDVALRCDPISGHVSLFWYQQALGQGPEFLTYFQNEAQLDKSGLPSDRFFAERPEGSVSTLKIQRTQQEDSAVYLCASSWTDRTYEQYFGPGTRLTVT.